This T cell receptor beta chain comes out of a study of T cell responses to AZD1222 COVID-19 vaccine (dated by TCRdb to the early 2020s). For context, the study as a whole: Because spike-specific TCR depth and breadth did not differ between the two schedules, AZD1222 recipients who got a second dose at roughly 4 weeks were pooled with those who got a second dose at roughly 12 weeks. A total of around 240 trial participants underwent TCR sequencing, of whom around 210 had received two doses of AZD1222 and some 26 had received two doses of the MenACWY control vaccine. Trial participants were enrolled into age subgroups of 18-55, 56-69 and 70-plus years, which contained around 150, 29 and 61 TCR-sequenced participants, respectively.

In the paper's terms, the time point label means: baseline before first vaccination. Samples from vaccinated people were obtained from the UK trials COV001 and COV002, which included a single-blind randomized controlled phase 2/3 trial of AZD1222 (ChAdOx1 nCoV-19) in healthy adults. Trial participant PBMC samples were collected at day 0 and day 28 after the second dose for TCRbeta chain sequencing. From the cysteine up to the phenylalanine, the CDR3 has a length of 16 residues. Solely the CDR3 DNA is kept, with 48 bases framed from the first base. According to the germline V gene, CDR1 reads KGHDR and CDR2 reads SFDVKD. V lost 7 bases and J lost 6 bases, and the count of bases not matched to a germline gene is 11. Broader findings and caveats from the paper: After two AZD1222 doses, spike-specific TCR breadth and depth were significantly higher than at day 0 and than in MenACWY recipients. CD4 TCRs associated with the vaccine covered the entire spike protein, and the dominant responses were in regions 160-218 and 743-854. Epitopes outside the regions mutated in the B.1.351 and B.1.1.7 variants were reportedly recognized by nearly half of the unique spike-specific TCRs. Because no day 14 peak-response samples were available, repertoires were characterized only after the peak T cell response. Participants were mostly white British and included more females than males, and it was suggested by the authors that clonal diversity may have been underestimated. Conclusions about previously exposed vaccinees are limited because only six or seven AZD1222 recipients were SARS-CoV-2 seropositive at baseline. The 56-69-year group was small, and its depth increase did not reach significance, likely because of low power.

A remark on this clone: Its antigen is still unknown. The record has no base qualities; no much larger clone is one base away.

The CDR3 regions of human TCRbeta chains were analyzed by immunosequencing. The original methods were these. Repertoire TCRs were checked for matches against a reference library of SARS-CoV-2-specific TCRs that had been generated using the MIRA antigen-specificity platform. Breadth was defined as the fraction of unique TCRs that were SARS-CoV-2-associated, and depth was defined as the fraction of total T cells that were SARS-CoV-2-associated. Each spike-specific TCR was assigned to its reactive spike region and to a CD4 or CD8 class using the MIRA data. Log10-transformed breadth and depth values were compared by one-way ANOVA with Sidak's multiple comparisons tests. Sourced from immuneACCESS, this table was stored by TCRdb with only in-frame sequences that have V and J called. A share of the clones is absent; for the studies checked, an unresolved V gene accounts for under half, and the remainder has no known explanation. The V and J calls and clone size were taken over from that table, and D and trimming were inferred from the DNA. The sample data list tens of thousands of clones, and about nine tenths of these were observed just once. The top ten constitute 2% to 3% of the sample.

Recombination linked TRBV24-1 to TRBJ2-2, with 9 central nucleotides matching TRBD2. The sequence came from an adult in good health. The input for sequencing was peripheral blood, taken on day 0 of AZD1222 vaccination. The CDR3 loop reads CATSPAGGIKAGELFF. The DNA sequence is given as TGTGCCACCAGCCCAGCGGGAGGAATAAAGGCCGGGGAGCTGTTTTTT.